Here is one TCR beta chain with its context. How the authors handled the data: Counts of nucleated cells, estimated from reference gene primer amplification, were obtained. The table came from immunoSEQ multiplex PCR; TCRdb's copy has only in-frame clones and leaves some out. For V, J and clone size, that table is used; D and trimming come from the DNA. The table lists about 160,000 clones, roughly 84% of them singletons. This sample is part of a study of blood T cell repertoires in COVID-19. Turning to the study itself: Collection of acute and convalescent COVID-19 samples took place in the United States, Italy and Spain. Sources were T cells, B-cell-depleted T cells, or PBMCs; the material itself was cDNA or gDNA.

The CDR3 is 15 residues long. The germline gives CDR1 GTSNPN, CDR2 SVGIG (reference sequence). Trimming removed 1 base from V and 6 bases from J, with 13 bases in between. The chain employs TRBV30 and TRBJ1-6; D uncertain. Sequencing was carried out using peripheral blood. The TCR comes from a woman older than 75 with active or convalescent COVID-19. CDR3 sequence: CAWSGIEVGNSPLHF. The CDR3 DNA sequence: TGTGCCTGGAGTGGGATAGAGGTGGGTAATTCACCCCTCCACTTT. Full variable domain (remainder filled in from reference TRBV30 and TRBJ1-6): SQTIHQWPATLVQPVGSPLSLECTVEGTSNPNLYWYRQAAGRGLQLLFYSVGIGQISSEVPQNLSASRPQDRQFILSSKKLLLSDSGFYLCAWSGIEVGNSPLHFGNGTRLTVT.